This TCR beta chain was documented in a study of prognosis after radiotherapy for stage I lung cancer. This clonotype was seen ten or more times. V gave up 6 bases and J gave up 5 bases, with 10 bases separating them. Germline V gene data show CDR1 as KGHSH and CDR2 as LQKENI. This CDR3 spans 12 amino acids. Amplification of the TCR beta CDR3 (from genomic DNA) was done by two-round multiplex PCR. Round-one PCR had primers specific to each TRBV and TRBJ gene. MiXCR was run by TCRdb on the multiplex PCR reads, yielding one entry per CDR3 protein. The sample includes roughly 30,000 distinct CDR3 sequences, around 30% of them seen just once.

The clonotype originates from a donor aged 50 or older with non-small cell lung cancer. This sample comprised PBMCs, obtained before or after stereotactic body radiation therapy (not recorded which). This rearrangement joins TRBV18 to TRBJ1-2; a weak D match, TRBD1 (6 bases). The CDR3 DNA is TGTGCCAGCTCCCTCAGGGGATATGGCTACACCTTC. This translates into CASSLRGYGYTF.